The present TCR beta chain was sequenced within a study of blood T cell repertoires in COVID-19. Overall study: The United States, Italy and Spain provided the acute and convalescent COVID-19 samples. PBMCs, B-cell-depleted T cells, or T cells were the source of the cDNA or gDNA that made up the material.

Per the original methods: Nucleated cell counts were estimated from reference gene primer amplification. Profiled with immunoSEQ multiplex PCR; TCRdb holds only in-frame clones, not every one. V and J calls and clone size are copied from that table; D and trimming were computed from the DNA. In the table there are about 45,000 clones, approximately 80% of which are singletons. This clone was seen a single time. The source is a man between 65 and 79 years old with acute or convalescent COVID-19. Sequences were obtained from peripheral blood.

CDR3 in amino acids: CASTLTPRGLSEQYF. The CDR3 DNA sequence: TGTGCCAGCACCCTTACGCCCAGGGGGCTCAGCGAGCAGTACTTC. The chain has TRBV6-5 and TRBJ2-7, with 8 bases fitting TRBD1. This CDR3 is built from 15 residues. J was trimmed by 6 bases and V by 7 bases; bases with no gene match: 14. Germline values: CDR1 MNHEY, CDR2 SVGAGI.